Presented here are 12 T cell receptor beta chains from one specimen sequenced in a study of post-analysis software for immune sequencing data. The study, taken as a whole, reports: Five TRBV segments, including TRBV5-6, TRBV5-1 and TRBV20-1, were more frequent in patients than controls.

Tagging with unique molecular identifiers was a feature of the TCR beta cDNA libraries. A single record per CDR3 protein comes from TCRdb applying MiXCR to the PCR reads. This table holds hundreds of thousands of distinct CDR3 sequences, around 64% found once. Their antigens are not known. Specimen: blood. The source is a girl between 2 and 10 years old with multiple sclerosis.

V is TRBV20-1 and J is TRBJ1-5; 7 bases map to TRBD1. Germline V lookup: CDR1 DFQATT, CDR2 SNEGSKA (reference sequence). This CDR3 is 13 amino acids long. The ends lost 6 bases at V and 3 bases at J; junction bases unmatched: 5. The CDR3 nucleotides read TGCAGTGCACCCGGGACAGCCAATCAGCCCCAGCATTTT. As protein: CSAPGTANQPQHF.

The chain uses TRBV5-6 and TRBJ2-5; D tentatively reads TRBD1 or TRBD2 (6 bases each). CDR3 length: 17 amino acids. Germline CDR1 and CDR2: SGHDT and YYEEEE. V was shortened by 3 bases and J by 5 bases, with 23 bases between the two germline ends. The CDR3 sequence is CASSSLPHRGRWETQYF. The CDR3 DNA sequence: TGTGCCAGCAGCTCTCTACCCCACCGGGGGCGGTGGGAGACCCAGTACTTC.

This clonotype was counted only a few times. The chain combines TRBV10-3 with TRBJ2-7; weak D call: TRBD1 (6 bases). The V and J ends lost 3 bases and 3 bases respectively, with 15 bases between them. The CDR3 has 15 amino acids. The germline V gene encodes CDR1 ENHRY and CDR2 SYGVKD. The CDR3 DNA reads TGTGCCATCAGTGACAGGGGCTCGACCCTCTACGAGCAGTACTTC. As protein: CAISDRGSTLYEQYF.

This clonotype was counted only a few times. The CDR3 loop reads CASSYSSALGNQPQHF. CDR3 DNA: TGTGCCAGCAGTTACTCGTCCGCGCTGGGCAATCAGCCCCAGCATTTT. This chain joins TRBV6-5 and TRBJ1-5; D remains ambiguous. V was shortened by 0 bases and J by 2 bases, with 11 bases between the two germline ends. The CDR3 is 16 amino acids. Germline V gene data show CDR1 as MNHEY and CDR2 as SVGAGI.

The chain carries TRBV15 and TRBJ2-5; TRBD2 agrees at 7 bases. The J call may be wrong; the DNA end is better matched by TRBJ2-7. This CDR3 comprises 18 residues. Germline CDR1 LNHNV, CDR2 YYDKDF (reference sequence). This CDR3 is CATSRDPPNQRDVGEQYF. The CDR3 nucleotides read TGTGCCACCAGCAGAGACCCGCCTAACCAGCGGGATGTTGGCGAGCAGTACTTC.

J is TRBJ2-5 and V is TRBV7-9; 8 bases line up with TRBD2. The DNA end lines up better with TRBJ2-7; the J call may be wrong. Looked up from germline, CDR1 is SEHNR and CDR2 is FQNEAQ (reference sequence). The CDR3 extends over 13 amino acids. CDR3 nucleotides: TGTGCCAGCACCAGCGGGGGAGCCTACGAGCAGTACTTC. Translation: CASTSGGAYEQYF.

The chain has TRBV20-1 and TRBJ2-1, with 7 bases aligning to TRBD2. After removal of 3 bases from V and 1 base from J, the junction contained 9 bases not matched to a gene. The CDR3 has 16 residues. CDR1 and CDR2 (germline): DFQATT, SNEGSKA (reference sequence). CDR3 sequence reads: CSARPSGHHSYNEQFF. CDR3 DNA: TGCAGTGCTAGGCCTAGCGGACACCATTCCTACAATGAGCAGTTCTTC.

This clonotype has just a few counts. The CDR3 protein is CASARDSNGYTF. In nucleotides, the CDR3 is TGTGCCAGCGCAAGGGACAGCAATGGCTACACCTTC. The chain carries TRBV2 and TRBJ1-2; TRBD1 matches at 7 bases. Germline CDR1 and CDR2: SNHLY and FYNNEI. The CDR3 is 12 amino acids. The trim removed 8 bases at V and 6 bases at J, leaving 6 bases unmatched.

The CDR3 DNA sequence: TGTGCCAGCAGGAAGCACGCCAATGAGCAGTTCTTC. This encodes CASRKHANEQFF. The chain uses TRBV2 and TRBJ2-1; unclear D gene. Germline CDR1 reads SNHLY; CDR2 reads FYNNEI. Trimming pared 6 bases from V and 6 bases from J, leaving 9 bases between. This CDR3 comprises 12 residues. Drawing the rest from reference TRBV2 and TRBJ2-1, the complete variable domain is EPEVTQTPSHQVTQMGQEVILRCVPISNHLYFYWYRQILGQKVEFLVSFYNNEISEKSEIFDDQFSVERPDGSNFTLKIRSTKLEDSAMYFCASRKHANEQFFGPGTRLTVL.

This chain links TRBV9 with TRBJ2-5; possibly TRBD2 for D (6 bases). The CDR3 contains 18 residues. Germline V gene lookup returns CDR1 SGDLS and CDR2 YYNGEE. Trimming took 4 bases from V and 1 from J, leaving 23 bases between them. In nucleotides, the CDR3 is TGTGCCAGCAGCCATAACCTTGAGGACGCGGGGCCCCAAGAGACCCAGTACTTC. Its protein is CASSHNLEDAGPQETQYF. The variable domain in full, completed from reference TRBV9 and TRBJ2-5, reads DSGVTQTPKHLITATGQRVTLRCSPRSGDLSVYWYQQSLDQGLQFLIQYYNGEERAKGNILERFSAQQFPDLHSELNLSSLELGDSALYFCASSHNLEDAGPQETQYFGPGTRLLVL.

The V gene is TRBV20-1, the J gene TRBJ2-1; D assignment may be TRBD1 or TRBD2 (5 bases each). Germline V CDR1 and CDR2: DFQATT, SNEGSKA (reference sequence). Trimming took off 1 base at V and 9 bases at J, with 22 bases between the two ends. The CDR3 sequence is 16 residues long. The CDR3 sequence: CSARVRPGRGPSEQFF. CDR3 bases: TGCAGTGCTAGAGTGAGGCCAGGCCGGGGCCCCAGTGAGCAGTTCTTC.

The chain uses TRBV7-9 and TRBJ2-6; TRBD2 aligns across 7 bases. The CDR3 loop spans 16 amino acids. The V gene's germline CDR1 is SEHNR and CDR2 FQNEAQ (reference sequence). V lost 5 bases, J lost 3 bases, and 7 bases stayed unmatched. The CDR3 DNA sequence: TGTGCCAGCAGCCCCCTGGGGGGGTTTGGGGCCAACGTCCTGACTTTC. Translated: CASSPLGGFGANVLTF.